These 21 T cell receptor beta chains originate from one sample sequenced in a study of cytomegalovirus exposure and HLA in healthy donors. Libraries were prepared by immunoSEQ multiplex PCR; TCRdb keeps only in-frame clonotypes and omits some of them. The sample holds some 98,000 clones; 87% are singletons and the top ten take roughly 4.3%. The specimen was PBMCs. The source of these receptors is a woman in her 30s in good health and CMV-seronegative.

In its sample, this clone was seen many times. CDR3 loop: CASSFGDRAFF. The CDR3 nucleotides read TGTGCCAGCAGTTTCGGGGACAGAGCTTTCTTT. The rearrangement uses TRBV27 and TRBJ1-1, with 7 bases fitting TRBD1. Germline values: CDR1 MNHEY, CDR2 SMNVEV (reference sequence). The length of the CDR3 is 11 residues. Trimming removed 3 bases from V and 10 bases from J; junction bases left unmatched: 2.

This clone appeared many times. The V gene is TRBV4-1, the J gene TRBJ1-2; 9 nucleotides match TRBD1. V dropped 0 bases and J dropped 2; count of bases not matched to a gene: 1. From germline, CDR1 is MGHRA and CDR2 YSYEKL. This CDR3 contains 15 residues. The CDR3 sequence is CASSQETGGNYGYTF. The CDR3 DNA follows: TGCGCCAGCAGCCAAGAGACAGGGGGGAACTATGGCTACACCTTC.

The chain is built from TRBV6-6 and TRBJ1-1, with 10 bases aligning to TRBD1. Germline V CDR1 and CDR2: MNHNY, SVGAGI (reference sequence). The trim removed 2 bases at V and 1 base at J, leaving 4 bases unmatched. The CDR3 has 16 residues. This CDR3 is CASSYPGTGENTEAFF. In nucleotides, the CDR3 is TGTGCCAGCAGTTACCCCGGGACAGGGGAGAACACTGAAGCTTTCTTT.

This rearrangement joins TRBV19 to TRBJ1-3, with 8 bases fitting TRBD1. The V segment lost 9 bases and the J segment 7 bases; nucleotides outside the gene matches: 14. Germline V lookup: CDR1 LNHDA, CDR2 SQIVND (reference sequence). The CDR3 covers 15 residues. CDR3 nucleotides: TGTGCCAGCAATACCGACAGGGGATCCAGGAACACCATATATTTT. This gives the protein CASNTDRGSRNTIYF.

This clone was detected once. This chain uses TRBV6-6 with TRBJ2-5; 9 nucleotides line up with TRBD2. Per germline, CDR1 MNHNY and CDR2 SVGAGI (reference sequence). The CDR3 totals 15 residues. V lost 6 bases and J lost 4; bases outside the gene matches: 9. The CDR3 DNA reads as TGTGCCAGCAGCGCCGCGGGAGGGCAAGGAGAGACCCAGTACTTC. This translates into CASSAAGGQGETQYF.

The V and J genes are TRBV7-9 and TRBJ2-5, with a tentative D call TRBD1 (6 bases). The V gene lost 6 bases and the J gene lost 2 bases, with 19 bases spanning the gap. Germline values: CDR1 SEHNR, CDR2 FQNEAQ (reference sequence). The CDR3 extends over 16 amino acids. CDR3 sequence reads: CASRPAGADRQETQYF. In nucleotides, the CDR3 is TGTGCCAGCAGACCGGCAGGGGCAGATAGACAAGAGACCCAGTACTTC.

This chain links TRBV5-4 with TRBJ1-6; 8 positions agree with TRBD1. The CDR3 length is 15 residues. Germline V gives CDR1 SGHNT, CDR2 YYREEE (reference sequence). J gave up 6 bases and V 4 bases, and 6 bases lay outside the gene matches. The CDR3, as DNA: TGTGCCAGCAGCCGAGCAGGGGGCGGTAATTCACCCCTCCACTTT. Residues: CASSRAGGGNSPLHF.

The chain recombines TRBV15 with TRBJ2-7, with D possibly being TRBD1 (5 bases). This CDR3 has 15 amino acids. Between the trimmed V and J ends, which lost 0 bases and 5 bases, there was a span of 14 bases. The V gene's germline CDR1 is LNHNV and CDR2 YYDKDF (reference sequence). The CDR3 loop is CATSRDRAPLDEQYF. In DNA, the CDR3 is TGTGCCACCAGCAGAGACAGGGCCCCGTTGGACGAGCAGTACTTC.

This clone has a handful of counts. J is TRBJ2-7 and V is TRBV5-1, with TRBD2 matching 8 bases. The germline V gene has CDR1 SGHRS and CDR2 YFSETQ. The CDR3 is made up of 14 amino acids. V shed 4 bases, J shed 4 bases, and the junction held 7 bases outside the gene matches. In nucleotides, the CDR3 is TGCGCCAGCAGCCACGGGGGGGCCTCATACGAGCAGTACTTC. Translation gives CASSHGGASYEQYF.

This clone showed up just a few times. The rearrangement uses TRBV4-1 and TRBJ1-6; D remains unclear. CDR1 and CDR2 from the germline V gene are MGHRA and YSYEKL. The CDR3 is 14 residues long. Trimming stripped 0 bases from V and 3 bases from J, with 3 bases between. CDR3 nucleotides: TGCGCCAGCAGCCAAGACAGCTATAATTCACCCCTCCACTTT. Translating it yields CASSQDSYNSPLHF.

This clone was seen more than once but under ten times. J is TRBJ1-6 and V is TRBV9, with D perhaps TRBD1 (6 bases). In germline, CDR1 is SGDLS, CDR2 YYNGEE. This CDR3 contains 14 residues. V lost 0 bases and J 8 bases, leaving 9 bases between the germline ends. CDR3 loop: CASSVAGADSPLHF. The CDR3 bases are TGTGCCAGCAGCGTAGCAGGGGCGGATTCACCCCTCCACTTT.

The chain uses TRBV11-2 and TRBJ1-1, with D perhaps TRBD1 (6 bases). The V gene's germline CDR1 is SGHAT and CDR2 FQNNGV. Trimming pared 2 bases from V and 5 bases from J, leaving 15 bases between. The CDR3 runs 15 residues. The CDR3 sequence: CASSLYIGGLTEAFF. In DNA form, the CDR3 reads TGTGCCAGCAGCTTATATATCGGGGGGCTGACTGAAGCTTTCTTT.

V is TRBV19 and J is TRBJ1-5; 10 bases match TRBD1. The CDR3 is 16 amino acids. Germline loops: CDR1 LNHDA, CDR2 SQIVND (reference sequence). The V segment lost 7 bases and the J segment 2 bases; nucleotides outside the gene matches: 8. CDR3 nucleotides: TGTGCCAGTAAGCGACAGGGGGCCGAGGGCAATCAGCCCCAGCATTTT. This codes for CASKRQGAEGNQPQHF.

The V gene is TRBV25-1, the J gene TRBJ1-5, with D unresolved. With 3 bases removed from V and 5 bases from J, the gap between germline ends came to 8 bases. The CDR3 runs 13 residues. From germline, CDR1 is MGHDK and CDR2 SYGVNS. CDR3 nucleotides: TGTGCCAGCAGTGATAGTGCATATCAGCCCCAGCATTTT. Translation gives CASSDSAYQPQHF. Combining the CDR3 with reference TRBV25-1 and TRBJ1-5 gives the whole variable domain EADIYQTPRYLVIGTGKKITLECSQTMGHDKMYWYQQDPGMELHLIHYSYGVNSTEKGDLSSESTVSRIRTEHFPLTLESARPSHTSQYLCASSDSAYQPQHFGDGTRLSIL.

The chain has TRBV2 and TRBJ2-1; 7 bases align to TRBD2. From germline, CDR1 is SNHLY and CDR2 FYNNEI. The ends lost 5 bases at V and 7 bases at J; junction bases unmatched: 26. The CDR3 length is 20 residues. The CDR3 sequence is CASSPPRTAGARLPINEQFF. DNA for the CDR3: TGTGCCAGCAGTCCGCCAAGGACGGCGGGAGCGCGTCTTCCAATTAATGAGCAGTTCTTC.

CDR3 in DNA: TGCGCCAGCAGCTTGGTGCCGGGAACCGCCGAAGCTTTCTTT. Translated: CASSLVPGTAEAFF. The chain couples TRBV5-1 to TRBJ1-1; D not certain. Germline V gene lookup returns CDR1 SGHRS and CDR2 YFSETQ. The CDR3 spans 14 residues. The V end lost 0 bases, the J end lost 8 bases, and 14 bases lay between the germline ends.

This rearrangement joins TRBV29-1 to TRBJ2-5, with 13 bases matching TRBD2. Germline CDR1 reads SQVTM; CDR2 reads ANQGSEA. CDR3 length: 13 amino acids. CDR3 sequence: CSVGLAGQETQYF. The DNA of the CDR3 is TGCAGTGTGGGACTAGCGGGACAAGAGACCCAGTACTTC. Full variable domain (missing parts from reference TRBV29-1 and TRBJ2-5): SAVISQKPSRDICQRGTSLTIQCQVDSQVTMMFWYRQQPGQSLTLIATANQGSEATYESGFVIDKFPISRPNLTFSTLTVSNMSPEDSSIYLCSVGLAGQETQYFGPGTRLLVL.

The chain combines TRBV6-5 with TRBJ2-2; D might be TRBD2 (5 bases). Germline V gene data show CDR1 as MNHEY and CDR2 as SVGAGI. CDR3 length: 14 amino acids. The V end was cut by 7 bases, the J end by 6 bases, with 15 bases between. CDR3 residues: CASTPRKDSGELFF. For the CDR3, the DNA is TGTGCCAGCACCCCAAGGAAGGACTCCGGGGAGCTGTTTTTT.

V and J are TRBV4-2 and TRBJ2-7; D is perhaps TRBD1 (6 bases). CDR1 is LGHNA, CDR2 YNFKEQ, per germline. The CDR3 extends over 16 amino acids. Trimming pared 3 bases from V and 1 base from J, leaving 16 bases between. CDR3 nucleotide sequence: TGTGCCAGCAGCCAGGAAGGACAGCCCCAATCCTACGAGCAGTACTTC. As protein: CASSQEGQPQSYEQYF.

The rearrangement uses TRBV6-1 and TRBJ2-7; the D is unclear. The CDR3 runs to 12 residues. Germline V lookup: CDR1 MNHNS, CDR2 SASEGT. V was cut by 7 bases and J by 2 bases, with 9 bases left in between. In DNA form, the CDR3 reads TGTGCCAGCACGACAATTACCTACGAGCAGTACTTC. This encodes CASTTITYEQYF.

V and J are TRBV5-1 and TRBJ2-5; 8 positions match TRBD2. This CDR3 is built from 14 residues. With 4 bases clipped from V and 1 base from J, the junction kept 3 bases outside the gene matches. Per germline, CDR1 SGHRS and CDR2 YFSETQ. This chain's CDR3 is CASSDLAGQETQYF. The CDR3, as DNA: TGCGCCAGCAGCGATCTAGCGGGCCAAGAGACCCAGTACTTC.